This entry concerns a single T cell receptor (beta chain). Its antigen is not identified. Depth targeted 1 in 200,000 to 1 in 1 million T cells, averaging around 9.5x coverage per clonotype. The protocol was immunoSEQ multiplex PCR, while the TCRdb copy is restricted to in-frame clones and leaves out a portion. The sample yields 200,000 to 250,000 clones, roughly three quarters seen once. The data were taken from a study of cytotoxic CD8 clonotypes in ibrutinib-treated CLL. Study observations and caveats: A difference in sampling times existed between sustained-remission and progressing patients. Clonality climbed at ibrutinib response, then dropped toward baseline at progression.

The CDR3 is 11 amino acids. Germline assignment: CDR1 DFQATT and CDR2 SNEGSKA (reference sequence). Trimming left V 6 bases short and J 6 bases short, with 12 bases between. The sequence was collected from a human donor with chronic lymphocytic leukemia. Sequencing was performed on PBMCs, taken after 12 months of ibrutinib treatment. J is TRBJ2-7 and V is TRBV20-1; the D gene is possibly TRBD1 (5 bases). The CDR3 here is CSAAAGSEQYF. The CDR3 DNA follows: TGCAGTGCCGCCGCAGGGTCCGAGCAGTACTTC.